The clone carrying this T cell receptor (beta chain) has only one observation. Profiling relied on immunoSEQ multiplex PCR, and the TCRdb table lists in-frame clones only, not all of them. The table shows over 850,000 clones, with about four fifths occurring only once. This specimen comes from a study of shared clonotypes between healthy human individuals. The CDR3 sequence is 14 residues long. Trimming removed 8 bases from V and 0 bases from J; junction bases left unmatched: 3. Germline V CDR1 and CDR2: SQVTM, ANQGSEA. This TCR came from a young man in good health. Some clones in this sample may be carry-over from other donors' samples. V is TRBV29-1 and J is TRBJ2-3; TRBD2 matches 12 bases. Sequenced sample: memory CD4+ T cells from PBMCs. Documented subset: CD45RA-negative fraction. The CDR3 protein is CSSGTSGSTDTQYF. DNA of the CDR3: TGCAGCTCCGGGACTAGCGGGAGCACAGATACGCAGTATTTT.